Below are 11 T cell receptor beta chains sequenced from a single sample in a study of blood T cell repertoires in COVID-19. Libraries were prepared by immunoSEQ multiplex PCR; TCRdb keeps only in-frame clonotypes and omits some of them. The sample lists about 120,000 clones, over 70% seen once, with roughly 2.1% in the top ten. The sample consisted of peripheral blood. The source of these receptors is a man aged 65 to 85 with acute or convalescent COVID-19.

This clone showed up just once. The chain has TRBV29-1 and TRBJ1-1, with a tentative D call TRBD1 (6 bases). The CDR3 is 12 residues long. Germline values: CDR1 SQVTM, CDR2 ANQGSEA. Trimming pared 2 bases from V and 10 bases from J, leaving 14 bases between. CDR3 residues: CSVEKSGRGAFF. For the CDR3, the DNA is TGCAGCGTTGAAAAGTCGGGCAGGGGAGCTTTCTTT.

The rearrangement joins TRBV6-5 to TRBJ2-6; no definite D call. Germline values: CDR1 MNHEY, CDR2 SVGAGI. Between the trimmed V and J ends, which lost 5 bases and 0 bases, there was a span of 8 bases. This CDR3 contains 15 residues. The CDR3 reads CASSKLISGANVLTF. DNA of the CDR3: TGTGCCAGCAGTAAACTGATCTCTGGGGCCAACGTCCTGACTTTC.

This clone was found once. This chain joins TRBV9 and TRBJ2-1; TRBD2 matches at 11 bases. The length of the CDR3 is 17 residues. Germline V gene data show CDR1 as SGDLS and CDR2 as YYNGEE. V lost 0 bases, J lost 7 bases, and 9 bases stayed unmatched. In nucleotides, the CDR3 is TGTGCCAGCAGCGTAGGGGTTAGCGGGGGGGCCGGTAATGAGCAGTTCTTC. Its protein is CASSVGVSGGAGNEQFF.

V usage is TRBV2 and J usage is TRBJ1-2; the D gene is possibly TRBD1 (5 bases). The CDR3 is 12 residues long. Trimming took off 11 bases at V and 4 bases at J, with 14 bases between the two ends. Germline lookup yields CDR1 SNHLY and CDR2 FYNNEI. In DNA, the CDR3 is TGTGCCGGCATGGGGCGCGGCTATGGCTACACCTTC. Protein sequence: CAGMGRGYGYTF. The whole variable domain, filled in from reference TRBV2 and TRBJ1-2, reads EPEVTQTPSHQVTQMGQEVILRCVPISNHLYFYWYRQILGQKVEFLVSFYNNEISEKSEIFDDQFSVERPDGSNFTLKIRSTKLEDSAMYFCAGMGRGYGYTFGSGTRLTVV.

The chain carries TRBV14 and TRBJ2-3; D is undetermined. CDR1 is SGHDN, CDR2 FVKESK, per germline. V was clipped by 2 bases and J by 2 bases, with 8 bases between them. CDR3 size: 14 residues. This chain's CDR3 is CASSQRGYTDTQYF. The CDR3 nucleotides read TGTGCCAGCAGCCAACGCGGATACACAGATACGCAGTATTTT.

CDR3 nucleotide sequence: TGCGCCAGCAGCTTGGTAGGGGACTATGGCTACACCTTC. It specifies CASSLVGDYGYTF. The chain combines TRBV5-1 with TRBJ1-2, with D perhaps TRBD1 (5 bases). Germline lookup yields CDR1 SGHRS and CDR2 YFSETQ. Trimming cost V 0 bases and J 3 bases, with 6 bases left between them. This CDR3 is 13 amino acids long.

This chain links TRBV6-5 with TRBJ1-1; D remains unclear. The CDR3 covers 14 residues. The V and J ends lost 7 bases and 3 bases respectively, with 15 bases between them. The germline CDR1 and CDR2 sequences are MNHEY and SVGAGI. Here the CDR3 reads CASKLDTTDTEAFF. The CDR3 coding sequence is TGTGCCAGCAAATTAGACACCACGGACACTGAAGCTTTCTTT.

This chain uses TRBV4-3 with TRBJ1-3, with D possibly matching TRBD1 (5 bases). Trimming removed 0 bases at V and 1 base at J, with 10 bases between. This CDR3 is 16 amino acids long. In germline, CDR1 is LGHNA, CDR2 YSLEER. The CDR3 DNA reads as TGCGCCAGCAGCCAAGAGGCCAGGGCGTCTGGAAACACCATATATTTT. Translation gives CASSQEARASGNTIYF.

In regard to this clone: Sequence at one end of the junction differs from germline and may be a read error. The chain's CDR3 is CTSSQDGQGAGNSPLHF. The CDR3 DNA reads as TGCACCAGCAGCCAAGATGGGCAGGGGGCAGGTAATTCACCCCTCCACTTT. This chain joins TRBV4-1 and TRBJ1-6, with TRBD1 matching 8 bases. CDR1 and CDR2 (germline): MGHRA, YSYEKL. The CDR3 consists of 17 residues.

A single count supports this clone. This chain joins TRBV6-2 or TRBV6-3 and TRBJ1-3; D gene uncertain. Germline CDR1 MNHEY, CDR2 SVGEGT. The CDR3 is 14 amino acids. The V end was cut by 2 bases, the J end by 2 bases, with 7 bases between. CDR3 loop: CASSYGQAGNTIYF. CDR3 sequence (DNA): TGTGCCAGCAGTTACGGGCAGGCTGGAAACACCATATATTTT.

The gene calls are TRBV25-1 and TRBJ2-5, with D unclear. Germline lookup yields CDR1 MGHDK and CDR2 SYGVNS. CDR3 length equals 15 residues. V lost 1 base and J 3 bases, leaving 12 bases between the germline ends. CDR3 in DNA: TGTGCCAGCAGTGAATCCCCCCCTAGGAAAGAGACCCAGTACTTC. Residues: CASSESPPRKETQYF. Looking up the rest from reference TRBV25-1 and TRBJ2-5 gives the full variable domain: EADIYQTPRYLVIGTGKKITLECSQTMGHDKMYWYQQDPGMELHLIHYSYGVNSTEKGDLSSESTVSRIRTEHFPLTLESARPSHTSQYLCASSESPPRKETQYFGPGTRLLVL.